This entry concerns a single TCR beta chain. Authors' methods: Reference gene primers were amplified, and this amplification served to estimate nucleated cell counts. Using immunoSEQ multiplex PCR, the repertoire was profiled, and TCRdb retains in-frame clones only, with some absent. D and trimming were read from the DNA, whereas the V and J calls and clone size are those reported in that table. The top ten hold 15% to 20% of the sample, which has 200,000 to 250,000 clones, roughly 84% seen once. The data derive from a study of blood T cell repertoires in COVID-19. In the study overall: From the United States, Italy and Spain came samples of acute and convalescent COVID-19. Sources were T cells, B-cell-depleted T cells, or PBMCs; the material itself was cDNA or gDNA.

The CDR3 runs 16 residues. V shed 2 bases and J shed 0 bases, with 14 bases lying between them. Per germline, CDR1 KGHSH and CDR2 LQKENI. Material for sequencing was peripheral blood. V usage is TRBV18 and J usage is TRBJ2-7; D gene ambiguous. This receptor was obtained from a woman older than 75 with active or convalescent COVID-19. CDR3 sequence: CASSPNSLPSSYEQYF. CDR3 sequence (DNA): TGTGCCAGCTCACCAAATTCCCTACCGAGCTCCTACGAGCAGTACTTC.